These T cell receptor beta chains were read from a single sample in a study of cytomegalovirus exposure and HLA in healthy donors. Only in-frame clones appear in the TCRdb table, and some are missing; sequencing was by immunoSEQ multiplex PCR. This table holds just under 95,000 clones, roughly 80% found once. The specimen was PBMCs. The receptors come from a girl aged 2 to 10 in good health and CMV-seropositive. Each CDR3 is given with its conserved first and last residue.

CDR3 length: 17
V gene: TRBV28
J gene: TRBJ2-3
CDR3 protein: CASRRRTGVGRSNTQYF

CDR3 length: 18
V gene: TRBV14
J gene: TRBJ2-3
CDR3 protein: CASSQHGGGREDTDTQYF

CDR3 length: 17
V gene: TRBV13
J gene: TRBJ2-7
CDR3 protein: CASSPSGGQGGSYEQYF

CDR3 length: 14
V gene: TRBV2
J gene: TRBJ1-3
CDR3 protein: CASSEWGGGNTIYF

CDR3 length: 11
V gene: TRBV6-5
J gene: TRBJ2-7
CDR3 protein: CASETDRVRYF

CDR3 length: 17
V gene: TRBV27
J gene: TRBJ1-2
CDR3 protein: CASSLTRRAGGFYGYTF

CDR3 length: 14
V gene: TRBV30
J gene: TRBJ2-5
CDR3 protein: CAWSGGGRQETQYF

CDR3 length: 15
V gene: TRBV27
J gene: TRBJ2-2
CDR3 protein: CASSLMAANPGELFF

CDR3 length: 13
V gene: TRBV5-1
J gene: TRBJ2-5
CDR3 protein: CASSGTGDETQYF

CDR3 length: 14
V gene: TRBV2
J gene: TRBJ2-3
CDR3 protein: CASTGLVSTDTQYF

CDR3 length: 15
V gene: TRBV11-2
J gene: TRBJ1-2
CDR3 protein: CASSLVQGPSYGYTF

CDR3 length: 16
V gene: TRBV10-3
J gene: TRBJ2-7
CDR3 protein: CAISESVGAGAREQYF

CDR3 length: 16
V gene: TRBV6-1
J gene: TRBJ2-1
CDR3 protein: CASSGLTASSYNEQFF

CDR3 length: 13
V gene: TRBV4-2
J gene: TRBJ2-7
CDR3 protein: CASSQSDKYEQYF

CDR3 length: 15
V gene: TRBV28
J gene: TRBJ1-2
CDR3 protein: CASRSRVIVSHGYTF

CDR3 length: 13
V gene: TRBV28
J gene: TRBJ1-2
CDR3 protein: CASSFRQNYGYTF

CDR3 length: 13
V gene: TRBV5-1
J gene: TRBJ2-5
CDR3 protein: CASSFRPQETQYF

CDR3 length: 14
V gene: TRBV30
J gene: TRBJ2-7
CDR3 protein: CAWRGRAYSYEQYF

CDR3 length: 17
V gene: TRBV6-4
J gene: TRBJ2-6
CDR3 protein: CASSEVFRGWGANVLTF

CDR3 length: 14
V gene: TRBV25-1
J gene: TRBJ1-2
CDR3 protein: CASSEFGDSYGYTF

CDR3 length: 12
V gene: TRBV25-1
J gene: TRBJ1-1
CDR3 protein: CASSEWGSEAFF

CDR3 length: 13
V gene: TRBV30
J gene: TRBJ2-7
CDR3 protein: CAWSSLRGSEQYF

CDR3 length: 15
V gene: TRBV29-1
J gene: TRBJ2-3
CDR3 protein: CSVEGGGPVADTQYF

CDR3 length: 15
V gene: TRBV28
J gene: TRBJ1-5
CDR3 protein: CASSFGTDSNQPQHF

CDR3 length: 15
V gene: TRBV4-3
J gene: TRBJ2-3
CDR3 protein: CASSQSLNPTDTQYF

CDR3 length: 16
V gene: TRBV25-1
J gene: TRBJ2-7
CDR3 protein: CASSNLGGGSSYEQYF

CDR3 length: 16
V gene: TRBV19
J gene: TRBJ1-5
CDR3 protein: CASSNLGGFSNQPQHF

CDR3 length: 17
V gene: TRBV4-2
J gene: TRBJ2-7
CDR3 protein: CASSQVVRVSGLNEQYF

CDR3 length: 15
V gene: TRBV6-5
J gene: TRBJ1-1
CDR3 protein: CASSSWTGFGTEAFF